The following is a TCR beta chain sequence with its context. What it recognizes is unknown. The immunoSEQ assay was v3. Libraries were sequenced to roughly 2 million read pairs (survey) or 5-6 million (deep). Here immunoSEQ multiplex PCR was the method, and the copy in TCRdb shows in-frame clones only, minus some. The sample carries tens of thousands of clones, 70% to 80% recorded once. Specified time point: pre-treatment sample, taken before nivolumab and TIL therapy. The CDR3 contains 15 residues. Germline CDR1 reads MDHEN; CDR2 reads SYDVKM. Trimming removed 5 bases from V and 0 bases from J, with 13 bases in between. The record originates from a study of TIL therapy for anti-PD-1-resistant metastatic lung cancer. Whole-study context: Tumor harvest preceded PD-1/PD-L1 blockade, followed by nivolumab treatment. Tumors carried a median roughly 1.6 non-synonymous mutations per megabase. Study-wide results and caveats: This highly selected cohort may not generalize to typical lung cancer patients.

The material was blood, obtained at baseline. The rearrangement links TRBV28 to TRBJ1-2, with D possibly TRBD1 on 6 matching bases. The receptor was isolated from a man aged 70 or older with non-small cell lung cancer. CDR3 in amino acids: CASSPDRTANYGYTF. The CDR3 nucleotides are TGTGCCAGCAGTCCCGATAGGACAGCTAACTATGGCTACACCTTC.